What follows describes a single T cell receptor (beta chain). Antigen: not known. From the RT-PCR reads, TCRdb called clonotypes with MiXCR, one entry per CDR3 protein. The table shows about 780,000 distinct CDR3 sequences, with less than 20% occurring only once. This specimen belongs to a study of response to subunit inactivated influenza vaccine. Study conclusions and caveats: The study's authors posited that every seasonal influenza vaccination enlists few new T cells.

This CDR3 has 15 residues. Germline values: CDR1 SGHRS, CDR2 YFSETQ. Trimming pared 10 bases from V and 3 bases from J, leaving 20 bases between. This clonotype was obtained from a man in his fifties or sixties who received an inactivated influenza vaccine. This material consisted of PBMCs from blood, taken 5 to 6 days after vaccination. V and J are TRBV5-1 and TRBJ1-3, with a weak D call TRBD1 (6 bases). CDR3 sequence reads: CAAVVRGQIGNTIYF. CDR3 DNA: TGCGCCGCCGTTGTTCGGGGGCAGATTGGAAACACCATATATTTT.